Shown below are 5 T cell receptor beta chains from a single sample sequenced in a study of blood T cell repertoires in COVID-19. Sequencing used immunoSEQ multiplex PCR; TCRdb keeps in-frame clones, though not all of them. Seen here are 40,000 to 45,000 clones, approximately 90% observed once, and the top ten hold 3.9%. Sequencing was carried out using peripheral blood. The receptors originated from a man aged 35-49 years with COVID-19, enrolled during active disease.

The genes are TRBV7-9 and TRBJ2-1; D not resolved. Per germline, CDR1 SEHNR and CDR2 FQNEAQ (reference sequence). This CDR3 is built from 12 residues. V shed 1 base and J shed 9 bases, with 7 bases lying between them. The CDR3 here is CASSLERAEQFF. CDR3 coding DNA: TGTGCCAGCAGCTTAGAACGAGCTGAGCAGTTCTTC.

The chain uses TRBV11-3 and TRBJ2-7, with a possible D match to TRBD1 (6 bases). CDR3 length equals 17 residues. Germline V gene sequence: CDR1 SGHNT, CDR2 YENEEA. With 1 base removed from V and 2 bases from J, the gap between germline ends came to 18 bases. The chain's CDR3 is CASSLARGQNPTYEQYF. In DNA, the CDR3 is TGTGCCAGCAGCTTAGCTCGGGGACAAAACCCGACCTACGAGCAGTACTTC.

This clone has only one observation. The V and J genes are TRBV7-9 and TRBJ2-2; TRBD1 agrees at 7 bases. CDR1 and CDR2 (germline): SEHNR, FQNEAQ (reference sequence). J was trimmed by 4 bases and V by 5 bases; bases with no gene match: 7. The CDR3 totals 15 residues. The CDR3 DNA sequence: TGTGCCAGCAGCAGTACAGGGGTTTCCACCGGGGAGCTGTTTTTT. Amino acid sequence: CASSSTGVSTGELFF.

J is TRBJ2-3 and V is TRBV5-4; 8 bases match TRBD2. V was pared by 4 bases and J by 2 bases, with 9 bases of the junction left unmatched. CDR3 size: 16 residues. Germline values: CDR1 SGHNT, CDR2 YYREEE (reference sequence). In DNA form, the CDR3 reads TGTGCCAGCAGCGTCCTTGGGCGGGGGGTCACAGATACGCAGTATTTT. The encoded protein is CASSVLGRGVTDTQYF. Looking up the rest from reference TRBV5-4 and TRBJ2-3 gives the full variable domain: ETGVTQSPTHLIKTRGQQVTLRCSSQSGHNTVSWYQQALGQGPQFIFQYYREEENGRGNFPPRFSGLQFPNYSSELNVNALELDDSALYLCASSVLGRGVTDTQYFGPGTRLTVL.

The chain employs TRBV7-9 and TRBJ2-2, with D uncertain. Per the germline V gene, CDR1 is SEHNR and CDR2 is FQNEAQ (reference sequence). The CDR3 covers 14 residues. V was cut by 4 bases and J by 3 bases, with 9 bases left in between. This chain's CDR3 is CASSSTGYTGELFF. The DNA for the CDR3 is TGTGCCAGCAGCTCGACCGGGTACACCGGGGAGCTGTTTTTT.